This T cell receptor beta chain was captured by sequencing in a study of blood T cells in healthy people across ages. Alongside a J-beta primer mix, a sample-barcoded 5' primer served in a second PCR lasting about 7 to 11 cycles. A template-switch adaptor that had 12 random nucleotides put a tag on each cDNA molecule. TCRdb itself ran the 5' RACE reads through MiXCR, one entry per CDR3 protein. The sample contains about 730,000 distinct CDR3 sequences, approximately 43% of which appear only once. A note on this clonotype: Its antigen is unknown.

Whole-study findings and limits: A roughly linear age-dependent decrease characterized TCR beta diversity per million T cells.

Losses at the gene ends were 1 base for V and 3 bases for J; bases not matched to a gene: 3. This CDR3 spans 16 amino acids. CDR1 is SGHAT, CDR2 FQNNGV, per germline. The clonotype originates from a woman in her fifties or sixties in good health. Sequenced sample: blood. The rearrangement links TRBV11-2 to TRBJ2-1, with 10 bases identical to TRBD1. The CDR3 DNA reads TGTGCCAGCAGCTTAGGGGGACAGGGGTTCTACAATGAGCAGTTCTTC. Its translation: CASSLGGQGFYNEQFF.